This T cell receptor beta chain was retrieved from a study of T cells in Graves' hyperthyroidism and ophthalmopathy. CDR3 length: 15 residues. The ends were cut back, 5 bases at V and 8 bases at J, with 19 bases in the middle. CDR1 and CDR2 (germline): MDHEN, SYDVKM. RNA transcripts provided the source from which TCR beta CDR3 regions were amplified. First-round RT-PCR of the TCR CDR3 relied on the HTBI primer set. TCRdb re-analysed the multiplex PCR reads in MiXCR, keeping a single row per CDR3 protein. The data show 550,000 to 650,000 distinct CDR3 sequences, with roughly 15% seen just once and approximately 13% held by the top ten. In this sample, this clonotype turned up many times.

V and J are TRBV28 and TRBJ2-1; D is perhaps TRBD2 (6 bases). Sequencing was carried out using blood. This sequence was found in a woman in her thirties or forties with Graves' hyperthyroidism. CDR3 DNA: TGTGCCAGCAGTCTCCCCGGGGCTACGGGGGATGAGCAGTTCTTC. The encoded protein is CASSLPGATGDEQFF.